The rows below give T cell receptor beta chains drawn from one sample of a study of T cells expressing NK-cell markers. TCRdb re-called the 5' RACE reads; one entry per CDR3 protein, DNA not given. This sample's clone table lists around 550,000 distinct CDR3 sequences. Specimen: blood T cells: a sorted CD56 or NKG2C T cell subset, CD4+ or CD8+ T cells, or bulk PBMC T cells (not recorded which). These receptors were collected from a man younger than 30 in good health. The CDR3 runs from the conserved cysteine through the conserved F or W. Each record gives: J gene, V gene, CDR3 protein.

TRBJ1-1 | TRBV20-1 | CSAWVGGSTEAFF
TRBJ2-5 | TRBV12-3/TRBV12-4 | CASSPLAGASETQYF
TRBJ1-2 | TRBV9 | CASSVAREEGGYTF
TRBJ2-5 | TRBV24-1 | CATSDLTSAETQYF
TRBJ1-2 | TRBV6-2/TRBV6-3 | CASSQDGTYGYTF
TRBJ2-4 | TRBV7-9 | CASSLATSLAKNIQYF
TRBJ2-5 | TRBV15 | CATSRVGDARETQYF
TRBJ2-5 | TRBV6-2/TRBV6-3 | CASRPDGQAQYF
TRBJ1-1 | TRBV10-3 | CAISESTGENTEAFF
TRBJ1-2 | TRBV20-1 | CSASASRINYGYTF
TRBJ2-1 | TRBV29-1 | CSVGELTGTRFF
TRBJ1-6 | TRBV6-2/TRBV6-3 | CASSFDRGASPLHF
TRBJ2-1 | TRBV12-3/TRBV12-4 | CASSLGGPSARVGANEQFF
TRBJ2-1 | TRBV29-1 | CSVKTGRLTYNEQFF
TRBJ2-6 | TRBV5-1 | CASSLAYGQFGANVLTF
TRBJ2-7 | TRBV6-5 | CASSYRVGVGTASYEQYF
TRBJ2-3 | TRBV20-1 | CSARVPRLARDDTQYF
TRBJ1-1 | TRBV28 | CASSLLEGLSTEAFF
TRBJ1-5 | TRBV20-1 | CSAPRSSSNQPQHF
TRBJ1-4 | TRBV19 | CASSPTGIGEKLFF
TRBJ2-1 | TRBV6-1 | CASIQGGAHGEQFF
TRBJ2-1 | TRBV20-1 | CSASPAAGTRGNEQFF
TRBJ2-1 | TRBV14 | CASSQGRTSGIYNEQFF
TRBJ1-2 | TRBV12-3/TRBV12-4 | CASSLAVSGYTF
TRBJ2-1 | TRBV11-2 | CASSLDAGTFYNEQFF
TRBJ2-1 | TRBV7-9 | CASSVTVGAYNEQFF
TRBJ1-5 | TRBV20-1 | CSASPGGRGNQPQHF
TRBJ2-1 | TRBV7-9 | CASTPDSYNEQFF
TRBJ2-7 | TRBV5-1 | CASSPERGYLVEQYF
TRBJ1-2 | TRBV12-3/TRBV12-4 | CASSFARLNYGYTF
TRBJ2-1 | TRBV29-1 | CSVAAQGIRNEQFF
TRBJ2-1 | TRBV29-1 | CSAGDSSYNEQFF
TRBJ2-6 | TRBV20-1 | CSARAWGRVFGANVLTF
TRBJ2-1 | TRBV12-3/TRBV12-4 | CASSWTGVWDEQFF
TRBJ2-3 | TRBV7-2 | CASRHTGLAGDTQYF
TRBJ2-7 | TRBV5-1 | CASSFHLLGGQYYEQYF
TRBJ2-1 | TRBV12-3/TRBV12-4 | CASRKGQGVGWGSYNEQFF
TRBJ2-1 | TRBV3-1 | CASSREVGERGNEQFF
TRBJ2-7 | TRBV5-6 | CASSLGAGPFYEQYF
TRBJ2-2 | TRBV12-3/TRBV12-4 | CASSVSRRRTGELFF
TRBJ2-1 | TRBV30 | CAWSHSDNEQFF
TRBJ1-5 | TRBV20-1 | CSASSGRGRSQPQHF
TRBJ1-1 | TRBV12-3/TRBV12-4 | CASSPRQGVGTEAFF
TRBJ2-2 | TRBV7-2 | CASSLQGGYTGELFF
TRBJ2-5 | TRBV5-6 | CASSLVALSYQETQYF
TRBJ2-3 | TRBV12-3/TRBV12-4 | CASSSRVAGRGDTQYF
TRBJ2-7 | TRBV12-3/TRBV12-4 | CASTDTTYEQYF
TRBJ2-7 | TRBV20-1 | CSARGPKGLPYEQYF
TRBJ2-1 | TRBV12-3/TRBV12-4 | CASTLWVGGTSGKNEQFF
TRBJ2-2 | TRBV20-1 | CSARDEWVAGGTGELFF
TRBJ1-5 | TRBV20-1 | CSASTPQNQPQHF
TRBJ2-3 | TRBV6-2/TRBV6-3 | CASSYTSGRAEDTQYF
TRBJ2-4 | TRBV15 | CATSTGTVGIQYF
TRBJ2-2 | TRBV12-5 | CASGINSGELFF
TRBJ2-1 | TRBV10-1 | CASSERWTNEQFF